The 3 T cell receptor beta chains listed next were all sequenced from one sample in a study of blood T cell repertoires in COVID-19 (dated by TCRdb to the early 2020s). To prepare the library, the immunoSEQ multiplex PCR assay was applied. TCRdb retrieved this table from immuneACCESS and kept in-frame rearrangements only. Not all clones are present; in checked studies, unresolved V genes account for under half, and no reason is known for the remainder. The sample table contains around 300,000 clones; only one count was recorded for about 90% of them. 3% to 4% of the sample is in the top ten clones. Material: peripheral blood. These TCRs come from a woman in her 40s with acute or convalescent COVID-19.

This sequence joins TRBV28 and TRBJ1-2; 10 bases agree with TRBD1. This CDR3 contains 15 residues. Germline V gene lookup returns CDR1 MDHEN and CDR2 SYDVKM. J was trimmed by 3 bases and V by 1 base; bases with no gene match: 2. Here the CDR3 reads CASSLFGQGDYGYTF. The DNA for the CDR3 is TGTGCCAGCAGTTTATTTGGACAGGGGGACTATGGCTACACCTTC.

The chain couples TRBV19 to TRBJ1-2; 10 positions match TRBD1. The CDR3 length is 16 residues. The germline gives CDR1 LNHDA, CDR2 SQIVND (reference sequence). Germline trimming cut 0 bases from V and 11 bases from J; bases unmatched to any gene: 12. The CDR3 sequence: CASSIDPGQGFIGYTF. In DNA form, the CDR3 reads TGTGCCAGTAGTATAGATCCGGGACAGGGGTTTATTGGATACACCTTC.

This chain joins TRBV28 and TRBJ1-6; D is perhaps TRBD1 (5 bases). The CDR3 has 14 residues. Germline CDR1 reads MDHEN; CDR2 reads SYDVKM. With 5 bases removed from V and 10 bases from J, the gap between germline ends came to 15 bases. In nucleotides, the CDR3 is TGTGCCAGCAGTCATCGGACAATCTACTCACCCCTCCACTTT. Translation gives CASSHRTIYSPLHF.